These 10 T cell receptor beta chains came from one sample sequenced in a study of T cell responses to AZD1222 COVID-19 vaccine. The method was immunoSEQ multiplex PCR; TCRdb's version includes in-frame clones alone and lacks a portion of them. The sample shows around 97,000 clones, 80% to 90% of them seen only once. The sample in question was peripheral blood, obtained on day 0 of AZD1222 vaccination. The receptor set was obtained from an adult in good health.

This clone was recorded once. The chain uses TRBV30 and TRBJ1-2; D may be TRBD1 (5 bases). Germline CDR1 GTSNPN, CDR2 SVGIG (reference sequence). V gave up 8 bases and J gave up 8 bases, with 18 bases separating them. The CDR3 runs to 12 residues. Here the CDR3 DNA reads TGTGCCCGTACCGGGACTACTAGAGGCTACACCTTC. Translated, it gives CARTGTTRGYTF.

The chain employs TRBV7-2 and TRBJ2-7; 10 bases are a match to TRBD2. Per germline, CDR1 SGHTA and CDR2 FQGNSA. The J segment lost 4 bases and the V segment lost 3 bases, leaving 6 bases of the junction unmatched. This CDR3 comprises 15 residues. The CDR3 reads CASSLDGLAEYEQYF. The CDR3 DNA reads TGTGCCAGCAGCTTGGACGGACTAGCGGAATACGAGCAGTACTTC.

The rearrangement links TRBV6-5 to TRBJ1-2, with a tentative D call TRBD1 (5 bases). This CDR3 is 15 amino acids long. The germline V and J ends were trimmed by 0 bases and 4 bases, with 12 bases remaining between them. Per the germline V gene, CDR1 is MNHEY and CDR2 is SVGAGI. The CDR3 spells CASSYSAGGGYGYTF. CDR3 coding DNA: TGTGCCAGCAGTTACTCGGCCGGGGGGGGCTATGGCTACACCTTC.

In DNA, the CDR3 is TGTGCCTTCAGGGTCTCGAACACCGGGGAGCTGTTTTTT. Residues: CAFRVSNTGELFF. J is TRBJ2-2 and V is TRBV19; TRBD1 might be the D (5 bases). With 11 bases removed from V and 0 bases from J, the gap between germline ends came to 10 bases. The germline CDR1 and CDR2 sequences are LNHDA and SQIVND (reference sequence). The CDR3 has 13 residues.

The J gene is TRBJ2-6, the V gene TRBV4-2, with 9 nucleotides matching TRBD2. V shed 4 bases, J shed 0 bases, and the junction held 7 bases outside the gene matches. CDR1 and CDR2 from the germline V gene are LGHNA and YNFKEQ. This CDR3 is built from 18 residues. The CDR3 DNA is TGTGCCAGCAGCCTAACTAGCGGGCGGAGCTCTGGGGCCAACGTCCTGACTTTC. Its translation: CASSLTSGRSSGANVLTF.

The genes are TRBV9 and TRBJ2-3; 9 positions match TRBD2. Per germline, CDR1 SGDLS and CDR2 YYNGEE. Losses at the gene ends were 0 bases for V and 2 bases for J; bases not matched to a gene: 7. The CDR3 is made up of 17 amino acids. CDR3 sequence (DNA): TGTGCCAGCAGCGTAGGCTTGTCTAGCGGGAACACAGATACGCAGTATTTT. Translated, it gives CASSVGLSSGNTDTQYF.

The table lists this clone with a count of one. The J gene is TRBJ2-7, the V gene TRBV27; possibly TRBD1 or TRBD2 for D (7 bases each). V gave up 6 bases and J gave up 2 bases, with 14 bases separating them. The germline V gene has CDR1 MNHEY and CDR2 SMNVEV (reference sequence). The CDR3 is 14 amino acids. The CDR3 loop is CASRGGGQPYEQYF. CDR3 nucleotide sequence: TGTGCCAGCAGGGGAGGGGGACAGCCCTACGAGCAGTACTTC.

This chain connects TRBV9 to TRBJ2-3; the D gene is possibly TRBD2 (5 bases). The CDR3 contains 15 residues. V was pared by 3 bases and J by 5 bases, with 16 bases between. CDR1 SGDLS and CDR2 YYNGEE come from the germline V gene. The CDR3 region has the DNA TGTGCCAGCAGCGCTACTAGTTTTAGTGGAGATACGCAGTATTTT. It translates to CASSATSFSGDTQYF.

The rearrangement joins TRBV27 to TRBJ1-1; TRBD1 matches at 7 bases. V lost 4 bases and J lost 2; bases outside the gene matches: 4. CDR3 length equals 14 residues. Germline CDR1 and CDR2: MNHEY and SMNVEV (reference sequence). The DNA of the CDR3 is TGTGCCAGCAGTTGGGGACAGATAAACACTGAAGCTTTCTTT. Translated, it gives CASSWGQINTEAFF.

The rearrangement links TRBV7-3 to TRBJ1-1; D might be TRBD1 (5 bases). CDR1 is SGHTA and CDR2 is FQGTGA in the germline V gene. Between the trimmed V and J ends, which lost 5 bases and 4 bases, there was a span of 17 bases. There are 15 residues in the CDR3. The CDR3 DNA sequence: TGTGCCAGCAGCGTGCAGGGCGGGTTTGGCACTGAAGCTTTCTTT. Encoded protein: CASSVQGGFGTEAFF.